Shown below are 29 T cell receptor beta chains from a single sample sequenced in a study of control samples from healthy donors and cancer patients. The table came from immunoSEQ multiplex PCR; TCRdb's copy has only in-frame clones and leaves some out. The sample carries about 140,000 clones, less than 95% recorded once. The sample taken for sequencing was blood. The receptors originated from a man between 18 and 35 years old in good health.

The rearrangement joins TRBV9 to TRBJ1-5; no reliable D call. The ends were cut back, 0 bases at V and 9 bases at J, with 10 bases in the middle. Germline V lookup: CDR1 SGDLS, CDR2 YYNGEE. The CDR3 contains 13 residues. CDR3 loop: CASSVGDLWPQHF. The DNA for the CDR3 is TGTGCCAGCAGCGTAGGAGATTTGTGGCCCCAGCATTTT.

This clone has just one count. This chain joins TRBV4-3 and TRBJ1-1, with TRBD1 as a possible D gene (6 bases). The V gene's germline CDR1 is LGHNA and CDR2 YSLEER. Trimming removed 1 base at V and 8 bases at J, with 17 bases between. The CDR3 is 15 amino acids. The CDR3 spells CASSQAITGTLEAFF. The DNA of the CDR3 is TGCGCCAGCAGCCAAGCGATCACCGGGACACTAGAAGCTTTCTTT.

The chain carries TRBV4-2 and TRBJ1-1, with 8 bases lining up with TRBD1. The germline V gene has CDR1 LGHNA and CDR2 YNFKEQ. Unmatched junction bases numbered 5, after V lost 3 bases and J lost 11 bases. The CDR3 has 12 amino acids. As DNA, the CDR3 is TGTGCCAGCAGCCAGGCGACAGGGGAGGCTTTCTTT. It yields the protein CASSQATGEAFF.

This chain joins TRBV23-1 and TRBJ1-1, with a tentative D call TRBD1 (5 bases). Being an ORF, TRBV23-1 has a function that is uncertain. This CDR3 contains 15 residues. V lost 2 bases, J lost 3 bases, and 13 bases lay in between. The CDR3 loop is CASSQGSRGDTEAFF. The CDR3 nucleotides are TGCGCCAGCAGTCAAGGTTCACGGGGGGACACTGAAGCTTTCTTT.

The rearrangement links TRBV18 to TRBJ1-2; the D gene is possibly TRBD1 (5 bases). CDR1 is KGHSH, CDR2 LQKENI, per germline. The CDR3 is made up of 15 amino acids. Trimming removed 3 bases from V and 3 bases from J, with 14 bases in between. The chain's CDR3 is CASSPTGANYYGYTF. The DNA for the CDR3 is TGTGCCAGCTCACCGACCGGGGCCAACTACTATGGCTACACCTTC. Using reference TRBV18 and TRBJ1-2 for the parts outside the CDR3, the full variable domain is NAGVMQNPRHLVRRRGQEARLRCSPMKGHSHVYWYRQLPEEGLKFMVYLQKENIIDESGMPKERFSAEFPKEGPSILRIQQVVRGDSAAYFCASSPTGANYYGYTFGSGTRLTVV.

The chain employs TRBV28 and TRBJ2-7; D perhaps matches TRBD1 (6 bases). Trimming removed 4 bases at V and 4 bases at J, with 23 bases between. CDR1 is MDHEN, CDR2 SYDVKM, per germline. The CDR3 runs to 17 residues. The CDR3 loop is CASSSTVTGQPLYEQYF. CDR3 nucleotide sequence: TGTGCCAGCAGTTCCACAGTGACAGGCCAACCCCTATACGAGCAGTACTTC.

This rearrangement joins TRBV19 to TRBJ1-1; 8 nucleotides align to TRBD1. Germline V gene lookup returns CDR1 LNHDA and CDR2 SQIVND (reference sequence). J gave up 2 bases and V 3 bases, and 8 bases lay outside the gene matches. This CDR3 contains 16 residues. Written as DNA, the CDR3 is TGTGCCAGTAGTATCGGAGGAGACAGGGGAAACACTGAAGCTTTCTTT. This sequence encodes CASSIGGDRGNTEAFF.

The chain is built from TRBV18 and TRBJ1-1, with D perhaps matching TRBD1 (5 bases). The CDR3 sequence is 16 residues long. Germline values: CDR1 KGHSH, CDR2 LQKENI. V was trimmed by 2 bases and J by 4 bases, leaving 17 bases between them. The CDR3 loop reads CASSPSGSAAGTEAFF. The CDR3 DNA reads as TGTGCCAGCTCACCATCAGGGTCCGCCGCGGGCACTGAAGCTTTCTTT. Complete variable domain (other parts from reference TRBV18 and TRBJ1-1): NAGVMQNPRHLVRRRGQEARLRCSPMKGHSHVYWYRQLPEEGLKFMVYLQKENIIDESGMPKERFSAEFPKEGPSILRIQQVVRGDSAAYFCASSPSGSAAGTEAFFGQGTRLTVV.

V and J are TRBV6-4 and TRBJ2-3; weak D call: TRBD1 (5 bases). The V gene's germline CDR1 is MRHNA and CDR2 SNTAGT. Trimming shortened V by 3 bases and J by 2 bases, and 12 bases separated the two germline ends. This CDR3 has 15 residues. The CDR3 DNA reads as TGTGCCAGCAGTGAAGGGGTGTCCTACACAGATACGCAGTATTTT. Amino acid sequence: CASSEGVSYTDTQYF.

The chain couples TRBV9 to TRBJ1-5, with a weak D call TRBD1 (5 bases). This CDR3 has 15 amino acids. Germline CDR1 SGDLS, CDR2 YYNGEE. Trimming removed 4 bases from V and 6 bases from J, with 17 bases in between. The CDR3 DNA is TGTGCCAGCAGCCCGGGGCCCGCGGGGGGTCAGCCCCAGCATTTT. Encoded protein: CASSPGPAGGQPQHF.

The V call is TRBV5-1, the J call TRBJ2-1; D might be TRBD1 or TRBD2, each matching 5 bases. Between the trimmed V and J ends, which lost 1 base and 6 bases, there was a span of 17 bases. The CDR3 length is 16 residues. Germline V gene sequence: CDR1 SGHRS, CDR2 YFSETQ. CDR3: CASSLFRDPLINEQFF. In DNA form, the CDR3 reads TGCGCCAGCAGCTTGTTTAGGGACCCACTAATCAATGAGCAGTTCTTC.

The V call is TRBV11-1, the J call TRBJ2-4; D is unresolved. Germline V gene sequence: CDR1 SGHAT, CDR2 FQDESV (reference sequence). The CDR3 runs 15 residues. Trimming cost V 1 base and J 1 base, with 8 bases left between them. The CDR3 protein is CASSLEGPAKNIQYF. The CDR3, as DNA: TGTGCCAGCAGCTTAGAGGGTCCGGCCAAAAACATTCAGTACTTC.

The V and J genes are TRBV7-2 and TRBJ2-5; TRBD1 matches at 9 bases. From germline, CDR1 is SGHTA and CDR2 FQGNSA. The CDR3 sequence is 15 residues long. Germline trimming cut 6 bases from V and 1 base from J; bases unmatched to any gene: 6. The CDR3 protein is CASRPDRGGQETQYF. The CDR3 nucleotides read TGTGCCAGCAGGCCGGACAGGGGAGGCCAAGAGACCCAGTACTTC.

This clone occurred once. The rearrangement links TRBV15 to TRBJ1-1; possible D gene TRBD1, 5 bases. V dropped 3 bases and J dropped 1 base, with 21 bases sitting between them. The CDR3 sequence is 18 residues long. Germline assignment: CDR1 LNHNV and CDR2 YYDKDF (reference sequence). DNA of the CDR3: TGTGCCACCAGCAGCCCCCATTTACGGACAAGGACGAACACTGAAGCTTTCTTT. Amino acids: CATSSPHLRTRTNTEAFF.

The gene calls are TRBV5-1 and TRBJ1-1; possibly TRBD1 for D (6 bases). Germline loops: CDR1 SGHRS, CDR2 YFSETQ. The CDR3 has 14 residues. Trimming shortened V by 2 bases and J by 6 bases, and 14 bases separated the two germline ends. CDR3 in DNA: TGCGCCAGCAGCTTAAACACAGGGACCCCTGAAGCTTTCTTT. Its translation is CASSLNTGTPEAFF.

The rearrangement joins TRBV28 to TRBJ1-5; 7 bases fit TRBD1. Trimming removed 6 bases from V and 16 bases from J; junction bases left unmatched: 6. Germline values: CDR1 MDHEN, CDR2 SYDVKM. The CDR3 totals 10 residues. CDR3 amino acids: CASSSTGVHF. The CDR3 nucleotides are TGTGCCAGCAGCTCTACAGGGGTTCATTTT. Based on the CDR3 plus reference TRBV28 and TRBJ1-5, the full variable domain is DVKVTQSSRYLVKRTGEKVFLECVQDMDHENMFWYRQDPGLGLRLIYFSYDVKMKEKGDIPEGYSVSREKKERFSLILESASTNQTSMYLCASSSTGVHFGDGTRLSIL.

The chain recombines TRBV15 with TRBJ2-3; 11 bases agree with TRBD2. CDR3 length: 14 residues. Unmatched junction bases numbered 6, after V lost 3 bases and J lost 10 bases. Per germline, CDR1 LNHNV and CDR2 YYDKDF (reference sequence). DNA for the CDR3: TGTGCCACCAGCAGTAGCGGGGGGGGTCATGCGCAGTATTTT. Translating it yields CATSSSGGGHAQYF. Supplemented by reference TRBV15 and TRBJ2-3, the full variable domain reads DAMVIQNPRYQVTQFGKPVTLSCSQTLNHNVMYWYQQKSSQAPKLLFHYYDKDFNNEADTPDNFQSRRPNTSFCFLDIRSPGLGDTAMYLCATSSSGGGHAQYFGPGTRLTVL.

This clone showed up just once. The rearrangement uses TRBV27 and TRBJ1-6; TRBD1 matches 7 bases. V lost 10 bases, J lost 5 bases, and 5 bases stayed unmatched. This CDR3 spans 13 amino acids. Germline CDR1 reads MNHEY; CDR2 reads SMNVEV (reference sequence). CDR3 protein: CATRTGNNSPLHF. The DNA for the CDR3 is TGTGCCACCCGGACAGGCAATAATTCACCCCTCCACTTT.

This chain uses TRBV5-6 with TRBJ1-1; D gene uncertain. CDR1 SGHDT and CDR2 YYEEEE come from the germline V gene. The CDR3 runs to 14 residues. The ends were cut back, 2 bases at V and 0 bases at J, with 8 bases in the middle. CDR3 in DNA: TGTGCCAGCAGCTTACAAACGGTGAACACTGAAGCTTTCTTT. It encodes CASSLQTVNTEAFF.

This rearrangement joins TRBV7-9 to TRBJ2-7; a possible D gene is TRBD1 (5 bases). Looked up from germline, CDR1 is SEHNR and CDR2 is FQNEAQ (reference sequence). V was trimmed by 6 bases and J by 1 base, leaving 16 bases between them. There are 15 residues in the CDR3. DNA for the CDR3: TGTGCCAGCAGTAAAGAGGCAGGGCTTTCCTACGAGCAGTACTTC. Translated: CASSKEAGLSYEQYF.

The rearrangement uses TRBV9 and TRBJ1-2, with D possibly TRBD1 on 5 matching bases. The germline CDR1 and CDR2 sequences are SGDLS and YYNGEE. The length of the CDR3 is 14 residues. V was shortened by 3 bases and J by 2 bases, with 11 bases between the two germline ends. This chain's CDR3 is CASSGRGENYGYTF. The CDR3 DNA sequence: TGTGCCAGCAGCGGACGGGGGGAGAACTATGGCTACACCTTC.

The rearrangement links TRBV10-3 to TRBJ1-2; the match to TRBD1 covers 7 bases. The CDR3 has 14 residues. The V gene's germline CDR1 is ENHRY and CDR2 SYGVKD. The trim removed 3 bases at V and 4 bases at J, leaving 5 bases unmatched. As DNA, the CDR3 is TGTGCCATCAGTGAACAGGGGAGGGGCTATGGCTACACCTTC. This codes for CAISEQGRGYGYTF.

This chain uses TRBV7-2 with TRBJ2-3, with TRBD1 matching over 8 bases. The J segment lost 3 bases and the V segment lost 1 base, leaving 3 bases of the junction unmatched. Germline V gene lookup returns CDR1 SGHTA and CDR2 FQGNSA. The CDR3 covers 15 residues. The chain's CDR3 is CASSLDGQGTDTQYF. In DNA form, the CDR3 reads TGTGCCAGCAGCTTAGATGGACAGGGTACAGATACGCAGTATTTT.

The CDR3 DNA reads as TGCGCCAGCAGCTCTCGGCAGGGGGAATCCTACGAGCAGTACTTC. This gives the protein CASSSRQGESYEQYF. V usage is TRBV5-1 and J usage is TRBJ2-7, with 7 bases matching TRBD1. This CDR3 has 15 amino acids. V lost 3 bases and J lost 1; bases outside the gene matches: 7. From germline, CDR1 is SGHRS and CDR2 YFSETQ.

This clone was counted once. The rearrangement uses TRBV19 and TRBJ1-2; D might be TRBD1 (5 bases). Trimming removed 5 bases from V and 8 bases from J, with 18 bases in between. Germline V gene lookup returns CDR1 LNHDA and CDR2 SQIVND (reference sequence). The CDR3 is made up of 14 amino acids. The CDR3 sequence is CASSSRLGGAGYTF. CDR3 sequence (DNA): TGTGCCAGTAGTTCCAGACTCGGCGGGGCGGGCTACACCTTC.

This chain links TRBV12-3 or TRBV12-4 with TRBJ2-1, with 11 positions matching TRBD2. V was pared by 7 bases and J by 9 bases, with 5 bases of the junction left unmatched. The CDR3 totals 13 residues. CDR3 coding DNA: TGTGCCAGCACCCAACTAGCGGGGGTTGAGCAGTTCTTC. Translation: CASTQLAGVEQFF.

This chain links TRBV4-1 with TRBJ2-2; 7 nucleotides agree with TRBD2. Germline V lookup: CDR1 MGHRA, CDR2 YSYEKL. There are 16 residues in the CDR3. The junction had 5 bases not matched to a gene; V was cut back by 1 base and J by 3 bases. CDR3 protein: CASSQVGGMHTGELFF. CDR3 nucleotide sequence: TGCGCCAGCAGCCAAGTCGGGGGGATGCACACCGGGGAGCTGTTTTTT.

This chain links TRBV19 with TRBJ2-3, with unresolved D. This CDR3 is 13 amino acids long. Trimming removed 5 bases at V and 1 base at J, with 7 bases between. In germline, CDR1 is LNHDA, CDR2 SQIVND (reference sequence). The CDR3 reads CASSVPGTDTQYF. CDR3 bases: TGTGCCAGTAGTGTCCCGGGCACAGATACGCAGTATTTT.

The V gene is TRBV20-1, the J gene TRBJ2-5; no definite D call. V gave up 3 bases and J gave up 4 bases, with 12 bases separating them. From germline, CDR1 is DFQATT and CDR2 SNEGSKA (reference sequence). This CDR3 contains 13 residues. The CDR3 sequence: CSASRARTETQYF. For the CDR3, the DNA is TGCAGTGCTAGTCGGGCCAGGACAGAGACCCAGTACTTC.